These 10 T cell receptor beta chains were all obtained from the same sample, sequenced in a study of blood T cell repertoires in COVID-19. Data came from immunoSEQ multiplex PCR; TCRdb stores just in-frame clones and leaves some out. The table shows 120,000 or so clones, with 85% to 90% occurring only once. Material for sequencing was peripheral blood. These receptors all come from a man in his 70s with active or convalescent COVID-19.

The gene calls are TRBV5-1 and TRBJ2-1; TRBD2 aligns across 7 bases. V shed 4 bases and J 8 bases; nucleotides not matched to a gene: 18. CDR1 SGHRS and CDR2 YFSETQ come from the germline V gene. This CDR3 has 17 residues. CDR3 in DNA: TGCGCCAGCAGCCCTTCGGGACTAACCGGGTTAGCCTATGAGCAGTTCTTC. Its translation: CASSPSGLTGLAYEQFF.

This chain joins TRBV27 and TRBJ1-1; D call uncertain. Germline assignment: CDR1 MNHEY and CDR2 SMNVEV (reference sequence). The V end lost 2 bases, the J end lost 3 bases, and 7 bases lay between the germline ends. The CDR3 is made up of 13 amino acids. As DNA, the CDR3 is TGTGCCAGCAGTTTAGGGAGGTACACTGAAGCTTTCTTT. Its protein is CASSLGRYTEAFF.

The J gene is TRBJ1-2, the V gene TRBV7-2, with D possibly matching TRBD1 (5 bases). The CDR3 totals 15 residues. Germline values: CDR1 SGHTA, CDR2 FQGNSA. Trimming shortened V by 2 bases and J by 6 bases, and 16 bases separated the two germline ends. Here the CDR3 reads CASSLRGVSEHGYTF. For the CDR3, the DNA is TGTGCCAGCAGCTTACGGGGGGTCAGCGAGCATGGCTACACCTTC.

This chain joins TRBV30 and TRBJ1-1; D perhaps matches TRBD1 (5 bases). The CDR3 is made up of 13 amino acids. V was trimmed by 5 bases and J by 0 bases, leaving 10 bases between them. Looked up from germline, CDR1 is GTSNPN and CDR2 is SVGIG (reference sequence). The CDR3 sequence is CAWAGGLNTEAFF. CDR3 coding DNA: TGTGCCTGGGCCGGGGGACTGAACACTGAAGCTTTCTTT.

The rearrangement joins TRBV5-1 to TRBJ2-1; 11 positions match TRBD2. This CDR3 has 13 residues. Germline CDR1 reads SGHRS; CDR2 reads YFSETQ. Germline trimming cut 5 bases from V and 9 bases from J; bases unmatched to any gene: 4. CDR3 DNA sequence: TGCGCCAGCAGTACTAGCGGGAGTGGTGAGCAGTTCTTC. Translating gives CASSTSGSGEQFF.

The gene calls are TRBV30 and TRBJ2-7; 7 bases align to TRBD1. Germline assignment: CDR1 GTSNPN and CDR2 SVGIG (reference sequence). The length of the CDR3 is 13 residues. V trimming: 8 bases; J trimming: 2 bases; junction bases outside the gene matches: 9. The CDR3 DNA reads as TGTGCCCGAGGGGGACAGAGAACCTACGAGCAGTACTTC. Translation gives CARGGQRTYEQYF.

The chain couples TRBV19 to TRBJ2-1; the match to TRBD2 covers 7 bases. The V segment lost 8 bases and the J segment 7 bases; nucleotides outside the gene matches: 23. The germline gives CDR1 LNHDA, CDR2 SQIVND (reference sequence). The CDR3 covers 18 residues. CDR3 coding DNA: TGTGCCAGTTCTCAGCCTATCCTAGCGGCGGAGGGTCGGAATGAGCAGTTCTTC. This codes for CASSQPILAAEGRNEQFF.

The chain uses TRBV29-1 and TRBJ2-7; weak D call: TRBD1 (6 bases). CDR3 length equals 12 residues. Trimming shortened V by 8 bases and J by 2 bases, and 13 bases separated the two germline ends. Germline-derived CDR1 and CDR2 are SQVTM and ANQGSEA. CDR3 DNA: TGCAGCATCGGACAGAGTCCCTACGAGCAGTACTTC. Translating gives CSIGQSPYEQYF.

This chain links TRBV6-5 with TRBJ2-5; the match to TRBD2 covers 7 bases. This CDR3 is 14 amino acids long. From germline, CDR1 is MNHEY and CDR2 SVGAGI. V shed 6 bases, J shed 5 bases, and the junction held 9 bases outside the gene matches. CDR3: CASRRDGGGETQYF. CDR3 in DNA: TGTGCCAGCAGGAGAGACGGGGGAGGGGAGACCCAGTACTTC.

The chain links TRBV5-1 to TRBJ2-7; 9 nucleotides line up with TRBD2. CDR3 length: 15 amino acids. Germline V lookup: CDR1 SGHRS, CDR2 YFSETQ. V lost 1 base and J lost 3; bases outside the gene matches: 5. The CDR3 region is CASSLIWREGYEQYF. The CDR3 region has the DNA TGCGCCAGCAGCTTGATATGGCGGGAGGGCTACGAGCAGTACTTC.